Shown below are 26 T cell receptor beta chains from a single sample sequenced in a study of shared clonotypes between healthy human individuals. TCRdb's table, derived via immunoSEQ multiplex PCR, lists solely in-frame clones and lacks some. The sample carries 1.4 million to 1.5 million clones, roughly 95% recorded once. The sequencing input was naive CD4+ T cells sorted from blood. Subset in this sample: CD45RA+ positively selected. These receptor sequences come from a man aged 25 to 40 in good health.

This clone was seen a single time. The rearrangement uses TRBV5-1 and TRBJ1-4, with TRBD1 matching 10 bases. Germline CDR1 SGHRS, CDR2 YFSETQ. V lost 1 base to trimming and J lost 7 bases; unmatched junction nucleotides: 4. The CDR3 has 15 residues. CDR3 sequence: CASSLTGTGAEKLFF. The CDR3 DNA follows: TGCGCCAGCAGCTTGACCGGGACAGGGGCTGAAAAACTGTTTTTT.

This clone was observed a single time. This chain links TRBV2 with TRBJ1-5; the D gene is possibly TRBD1 (5 bases). The CDR3 consists of 14 residues. Trimming took off 9 bases at V and 2 bases at J, with 14 bases between the two ends. Germline V CDR1 and CDR2: SNHLY, FYNNEI. CDR3 in DNA: TGTGCCAGGGGGGGAGGGAATGGCAATCAGCCCCAGCATTTT. Protein sequence: CARGGGNGNQPQHF.

This chain uses TRBV15 with TRBJ2-1; 7 bases agree with TRBD1. V shed 0 bases and J 5 bases; nucleotides not matched to a gene: 1. The CDR3 totals 14 residues. Germline CDR1 and CDR2: LNHNV and YYDKDF (reference sequence). CDR3 loop: CATSRDRGNNEQFF. The CDR3 DNA reads TGTGCCACCAGCAGAGACAGGGGGAACAATGAGCAGTTCTTC.

The gene calls are TRBV28 and TRBJ1-2, with 9 bases matching TRBD1. The CDR3 is 16 residues long. J was trimmed by 8 bases and V by 5 bases; bases with no gene match: 15. CDR1 MDHEN and CDR2 SYDVKM come from the germline V gene. The CDR3 region has the DNA TGTGCCAGCAGTGCTACCGGGACAGGGATTCCAGGGGGCTACACCTTC. Protein product: CASSATGTGIPGGYTF.

The chain carries TRBV27 and TRBJ2-1, with a tentative D call TRBD2 (6 bases). Germline lookup yields CDR1 MNHEY and CDR2 SMNVEV (reference sequence). Between the trimmed V and J ends, which lost 6 bases and 7 bases, there was a span of 10 bases. The CDR3 contains 12 residues. This CDR3 is CASSYSGNEQFF. The CDR3, as DNA: TGTGCCAGCAGCTACAGCGGGAATGAGCAGTTCTTC.

Only one count was recorded for this clone. The V and J genes are TRBV7-9 and TRBJ2-1; 11 nucleotides match TRBD2. The V and J ends lost 6 bases and 4 bases, in that order; junction bases with no gene match: 8. The CDR3 totals 16 residues. Per germline, CDR1 SEHNR and CDR2 FQNEAQ (reference sequence). The CDR3 nucleotides are TGTGCCAGCAGTTTTGGACTAGCGGGTATTTACAATGAGCAGTTCTTC. Its translation is CASSFGLAGIYNEQFF.

V gene TRBV30 combines with J gene TRBJ2-5; D is unclear. This CDR3 spans 12 amino acids. V lost 3 bases and J 9 bases, leaving 14 bases between the germline ends. CDR1 is GTSNPN, CDR2 SVGIG, per germline (reference sequence). Here the CDR3 reads CAWRPFNEAQYF. The CDR3 DNA is TGTGCCTGGAGGCCTTTCAATGAGGCCCAGTACTTC.

V is TRBV6-1 and J is TRBJ2-5, with D perhaps assigned TRBD1 or TRBD2 (5 bases each). The CDR3 sequence is 12 residues long. Germline V gives CDR1 MNHNS, CDR2 SASEGT. The V and J ends lost 4 bases and 12 bases respectively, with 15 bases between them. The DNA for the CDR3 is TGTGCCAGCAGTGGAGACCGGGGACCTAAGTACTTC. Its protein is CASSGDRGPKYF.

This rearrangement joins TRBV29-1 to TRBJ2-2; weak D call: TRBD2 (5 bases). Germline CDR1 and CDR2: SQVTM and ANQGSEA. This CDR3 is built from 14 residues. Trimming took 2 bases from V and 4 from J, leaving 11 bases between them. CDR3 sequence (DNA): TGCAGCGTTGAACCGGACTTGCTCACCGGGGAGCTGTTTTTT. The encoded protein is CSVEPDLLTGELFF.

This clone was detected once. V and J are TRBV28 and TRBJ2-2; the match to TRBD1 covers 8 bases. CDR1 is MDHEN, CDR2 SYDVKM, per germline. J gave up 1 base and V 4 bases, and 5 bases lay outside the gene matches. The CDR3 extends over 16 amino acids. Written as DNA, the CDR3 is TGTGCCAGCAGTTCGGCAGGGGGCTGGAACACCGGGGAGCTGTTTTTT. This gives the protein CASSSAGGWNTGELFF.

This clone has a single count. The CDR3 bases are TGTGCCAGCAGAAACACCGGGACGTCTGGAAACACCATATATTTT. The encoded protein is CASRNTGTSGNTIYF. This chain links TRBV2 with TRBJ1-3; maybe TRBD1 (5 bases). The CDR3 sequence is 15 residues long. V was cut by 6 bases and J by 1 base, with 13 bases left in between. The V gene's germline CDR1 is SNHLY and CDR2 FYNNEI.

With regard to this clone: The sample holds other DNA sequences that translate to the same CDR3. V is TRBV5-1 and J is TRBJ2-7, with D possibly being TRBD1 (5 bases). V lost 1 base to trimming and J lost 4 bases, with 12 bases between them. The CDR3 is 14 residues long. The germline gives CDR1 SGHRS, CDR2 YFSETQ. The CDR3 here is CASSLKGPEYEQYF. For the CDR3, the DNA is TGCGCCAGCAGCTTGAAGGGGCCAGAATACGAGCAGTACTTC. Variable domain in full (rest from reference TRBV5-1 and TRBJ2-7): KAGVTQTPRYLIKTRGQQVTLSCSPISGHRSVSWYQQTPGQGLQFLFEYFSETQRNKGNFPGRFSGRQFSNSRSEMNVSTLELGDSALYLCASSLKGPEYEQYFGPGTRLTVT.

J is TRBJ1-4 and V is TRBV5-6, with a tentative D call TRBD1 (5 bases). The CDR3 consists of 16 residues. Germline V gene lookup returns CDR1 SGHDT and CDR2 YYEEEE. V lost 2 bases and J lost 8, with 19 bases in between. Here the CDR3 reads CASSLGVASRQEKLFF. The CDR3 DNA reads TGTGCCAGCAGCTTAGGGGTGGCATCAAGGCAAGAAAAACTGTTTTTT.

The V call is TRBV9, the J call TRBJ2-1; the D call may be TRBD1 or TRBD2 (5 bases each). V shed 6 bases and J shed 9 bases, with 22 bases lying between them. The germline gives CDR1 SGDLS, CDR2 YYNGEE. CDR3 length equals 15 residues. The CDR3 loop reads CASTPGASGFGEQFF. As DNA, the CDR3 is TGTGCCAGCACTCCCGGGGCTAGTGGCTTCGGTGAGCAGTTCTTC.

The chain is built from TRBV9 and TRBJ2-1; 9 bases map to TRBD1. Per the germline V gene, CDR1 is SGDLS and CDR2 is YYNGEE. Trimming took 3 bases from V and 2 from J; bases not matched to a gene: 12. The CDR3 has 18 amino acids. In nucleotides, the CDR3 is TGTGCCAGCAGCGCCATCCCGGGACAGGGACGGACCTACAATGAGCAGTTCTTC. It specifies CASSAIPGQGRTYNEQFF.

The rearrangement joins TRBV6-5 to TRBJ2-3; 9 bases fit TRBD2. V was pared by 6 bases and J by 9 bases, with 10 bases of the junction left unmatched. The germline V gene encodes CDR1 MNHEY and CDR2 SVGAGI. The CDR3 runs 14 residues. CDR3 amino acids: CASRISGRGFTQYF. The CDR3 nucleotides read TGTGCCAGCAGGATTAGCGGGAGAGGGTTCACGCAGTATTTT.

The rearrangement joins TRBV10-3 to TRBJ1-1; D gene uncertain. V was cut by 10 bases and J by 2 bases, with 17 bases left in between. The CDR3 covers 14 residues. The germline gives CDR1 ENHRY, CDR2 SYGVKD. This CDR3 is CATKVSQLNTEAFF. For the CDR3, the DNA is TGTGCCACCAAAGTAAGTCAACTTAACACTGAAGCTTTCTTT.

Here the CDR3 DNA reads TGCGCCAGCAGCTTTCAGGGCGTGGCAACTAATGAAAAACTGTTTTTT. It yields the protein CASSFQGVATNEKLFF. This sequence joins TRBV5-1 and TRBJ1-4; D perhaps matches TRBD1 (5 bases). The CDR3 length is 16 residues. V was cut by 2 bases and J by 0 bases, with 11 bases left in between. Germline V gene data show CDR1 as SGHRS and CDR2 as YFSETQ.

The chain uses TRBV2 and TRBJ1-5; weak D call: TRBD1 (5 bases). V dropped 6 bases and J dropped 0 bases, with 12 bases sitting between them. CDR1 and CDR2 from the germline V gene are SNHLY and FYNNEI. The CDR3 is 15 residues long. The CDR3 nucleotides are TGTGCCAGCAGGAGGGACCCTAATAGCAATCAGCCCCAGCATTTT. It codes for CASRRDPNSNQPQHF.

The rearrangement joins TRBV6-6 to TRBJ2-7, with D possibly being TRBD1 or TRBD2 (5 bases each). Germline V gene sequence: CDR1 MNHNY, CDR2 SVGAGI (reference sequence). The CDR3 covers 11 residues. The germline V and J ends were trimmed by 6 bases and 7 bases, with 10 bases remaining between them. DNA of the CDR3: TGTGCCAGCAGCTTATGGGGGGAGCAGTACTTC. Protein sequence: CASSLWGEQYF.

The chain links TRBV27 to TRBJ2-3; the D gene is possibly TRBD1 (6 bases). The germline gives CDR1 MNHEY, CDR2 SMNVEV (reference sequence). V lost 6 bases and J lost 5, with 15 bases in between. The CDR3 has 14 residues. Here the CDR3 reads CASRRGGIGDTQYF. The CDR3 region has the DNA TGTGCCAGCAGGAGAGGGGGAATTGGAGATACGCAGTATTTT.

The V and J genes are TRBV6-6 and TRBJ1-1; D is undetermined. CDR1 MNHNY and CDR2 SVGAGI come from the germline V gene (reference sequence). V was pared by 0 bases and J by 0 bases, with 8 bases between. The length of the CDR3 is 15 residues. The CDR3 spells CASSYSKVVNTEAFF. CDR3 bases: TGTGCCAGCAGTTACTCGAAGGTGGTGAACACTGAAGCTTTCTTT.

In nucleotides, the CDR3 is TGTGCCAGCTCACCAGACAGGGGGCTTGTTGTAGCTTTCTTT. This sequence encodes CASSPDRGLVVAFF. V is TRBV18 and J is TRBJ1-1, with 10 bases aligning to TRBD1. J gave up 10 bases and V 2 bases, and 7 bases lay outside the gene matches. CDR3 size: 14 residues. CDR1 is KGHSH, CDR2 LQKENI, per germline.

The table lists this clone with a count of one. The same CDR3 can be traced to other DNA sequences in this sample. V is TRBV9 and J is TRBJ1-5, with D unclear. Trimming stripped 0 bases from V and 5 bases from J, with 9 bases between. CDR1 and CDR2 from the germline V gene are SGDLS and YYNGEE. This CDR3 region has 14 residues. CDR3 sequence reads: CASSVGAGDQPQHF. CDR3 coding DNA: TGTGCCAGCAGCGTAGGAGCAGGAGATCAGCCCCAGCATTTT.

The chain uses TRBV30 and TRBJ2-7; D not resolved. CDR1 GTSNPN and CDR2 SVGIG come from the germline V gene (reference sequence). This CDR3 has 11 residues. The DNA for the CDR3 is TGTGCATACGGCCCTGCCCTCGAGCAGTACTTC. It codes for CAYGPALEQYF.

The gene calls are TRBV19 and TRBJ1-1, with TRBD1 matching over 7 bases. CDR1 is LNHDA, CDR2 SQIVND, per germline (reference sequence). V lost 6 bases, J lost 7 bases, and 2 bases stayed unmatched. The CDR3 contains 11 residues. The CDR3 region is CASRAGGEAFF. The CDR3 DNA reads as TGTGCCAGTAGGGCAGGGGGTGAAGCTTTCTTT.